This entry concerns a single T cell receptor beta chain. This record comes from a study of blood T cell repertoires in COVID-19. Study details: Sample material is recorded as cDNA or gDNA derived from T cells, B-cell-depleted T cells, or PBMCs.

The CDR3 has 15 residues. The V gene end was trimmed by 2 bases and the J gene end by 2 bases; junction bases not matched to a gene: 7. Germline loops: CDR1 SGDLS, CDR2 YYNGEE. The authors' processing: Estimation of nucleated cell counts relied on the amplification of reference gene primers. Assay used: immunoSEQ multiplex PCR; TCRdb lists only in-frame clones, some missing. V, J and clone size derive from that table, while D and trimming were established from the DNA sequence. Among over 300,000 clones listed, 80% to 90% were seen once. This TCR was recovered from a man younger than 40 who had recovered from COVID-19. Sequencing input: PBMCs or T cells enriched from blood (not recorded which). The chain is built from TRBV9 and TRBJ2-7, with 7 bases that match TRBD1. CDR3 DNA sequence: TGTGCCAGCAGCGTTGGGGACAGTTTTACCTACGAGCAGTACTTC. Translation: CASSVGDSFTYEQYF.